Reported below is one TCR beta chain. The clone's antigen remains unknown. No qualities accompany the bases; no much larger clone lies one base away. CDR1 is given as DFQATT and CDR2 as SNEGSKA, both from the germline V gene (reference sequence). The cysteine opens and the phenylalanine closes a CDR3 of 14 amino acids. The read is trimmed to its CDR3 DNA, 42 bases read in frame from base 1. Relative to germline, V is 3 bases shorter and J is 2 bases shorter, with 11 bases between their ends. Donors were 39 systemically healthy Caucasian individuals from Russia aged 6 to 90 years. Around 10 milliliters of peripheral blood were drawn from each donor into EDTA-treated Vacutainer tubes. Ficoll-Paque density-gradient centrifugation was used to isolate PBMCs, with at least 6.5 million per sample. Trizol reagent was used to extract total RNA from the PBMCs, yielding at least 5.5 micrograms per sample. For every donor, flow cytometry on a PBMC aliquot measured the percentage of naive CD45RAhigh/CD27high T cells.

Libraries were made using 5' RACE. TCRdb records Illumina HiSeq 2500 as the sequencer. The second PCR ran for about 7 to 11 cycles and used a J-beta primer mix along with a sample-barcoded 5' primer. Each TCR beta cDNA molecule received a unique molecular identifier from a template-switch 5' adaptor carrying 12 random nucleotides. At least 3 million CDR3-containing paired-end reads were obtained from each sample. First-strand cDNA synthesis was performed from all RNA using the Mint cDNA synthesis kit, with priming by a TRBC-specific oligonucleotide. All cDNA was treated with uracil-DNA glycosylase and then went through a first 18-cycle PCR with the universal primers M1SS and BC2_uni_R. As for the authors' bioinformatics: For normalization, 1 million high-quality reads were randomly selected from each sample, with every read carrying a distinct molecular identifier. Instead of being binned into consensus sequences, reads with shared molecular identifiers were discarded. MiTCR, set to a Q25 quality threshold and the strictest error-elimination algorithm, was used for CDR3 identification, clonotype clustering and error correction. Lower-bound total TCR beta diversity was estimated with a nonparametric unseen species model using Euler transformation. TCRdb reworked the public reads: Q25 trimming with fastp, MiXCR clone assembly, productive beta chains retained. Each CDR3 protein appears once, grouped with its most common genes and DNA. Clone size and V and J calls follow TCRdb, not the original study. The sample has some 1.7 million distinct CDR3 sequences on record, 28% of them singletons. The leading ten clones occupy roughly 8% of the sample.

The data derive from a study of blood T cells in healthy people across ages (dated by TCRdb to between 2015 and 2016). As for the study more broadly: Template switching captured roughly one uniquely barcoded TCR beta cDNA molecule per two T cells in model experiments. The study measured age-related changes in TCR beta repertoire diversity using deep sequencing normalized with unique cDNA molecular identifiers. The donors were divided into four age groups: young (average around 15 years), middle-aged (around 41), aged (approximately 64) and long-lived (roughly 88). Donors of different ages were randomly distributed across sequencing lanes to avoid experimental bias. Using the same blood draw, the study looked at two additional independent replicas of 1 million unique cDNA reads for two donors, one aged 18 to 30 and the other aged 80 or older. Overall results and qualifications from the work: Estimates of total diversity from one million sequenced T cells were regarded as lower bounds and underestimates. The percentage of naive T cells measured by flow cytometry correlated strongly with observed TCR beta diversity. Compared with the aged group, the long-lived group had more naive CD4+ T cells, fewer expanded clones and increased TCR diversity, suggesting age selection. Conclusive comparison of naive and antigen-experienced compartments was prevented by the profiling of bulk unsorted PBMCs. Observed TCR beta diversity per million T cells fell roughly linearly with age, and a significant reduction was already apparent by age around 44. Because donor CMV infection status was unknown, age-related changes in expanded clonotypes were potentially confounded.

Material: blood. This clonotype was sampled from a woman in her twenties or thirties in good health. The sequence joins TRBV20-1 to TRBJ2-1, with the D gene not confidently named. The sequenced DNA is TGCAGTGCTAGCCTGCCATTGACCTACAATGAGCAGTTCTTC. Translated, it gives CSASLPLTYNEQFF.